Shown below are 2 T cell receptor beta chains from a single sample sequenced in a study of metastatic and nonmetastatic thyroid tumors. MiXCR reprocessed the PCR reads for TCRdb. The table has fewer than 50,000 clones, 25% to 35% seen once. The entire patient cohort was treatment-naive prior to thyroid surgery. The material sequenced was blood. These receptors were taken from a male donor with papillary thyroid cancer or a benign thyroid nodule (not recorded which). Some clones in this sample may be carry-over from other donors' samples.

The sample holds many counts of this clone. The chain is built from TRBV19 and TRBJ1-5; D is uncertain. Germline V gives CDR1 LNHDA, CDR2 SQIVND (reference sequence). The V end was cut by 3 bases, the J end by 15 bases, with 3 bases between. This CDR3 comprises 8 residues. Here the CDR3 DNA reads TGTGCCAGTAGTATTGGGCATTTT. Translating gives CASSIGHF.

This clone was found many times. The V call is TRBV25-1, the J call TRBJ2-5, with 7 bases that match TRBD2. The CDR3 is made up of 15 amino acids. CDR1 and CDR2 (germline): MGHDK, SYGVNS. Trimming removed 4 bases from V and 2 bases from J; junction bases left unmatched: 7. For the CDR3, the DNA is TGTGCCAGCAGTGGAACTAGCGACCAGCAAGAGACCCAGTACTTC. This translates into CASSGTSDQQETQYF.